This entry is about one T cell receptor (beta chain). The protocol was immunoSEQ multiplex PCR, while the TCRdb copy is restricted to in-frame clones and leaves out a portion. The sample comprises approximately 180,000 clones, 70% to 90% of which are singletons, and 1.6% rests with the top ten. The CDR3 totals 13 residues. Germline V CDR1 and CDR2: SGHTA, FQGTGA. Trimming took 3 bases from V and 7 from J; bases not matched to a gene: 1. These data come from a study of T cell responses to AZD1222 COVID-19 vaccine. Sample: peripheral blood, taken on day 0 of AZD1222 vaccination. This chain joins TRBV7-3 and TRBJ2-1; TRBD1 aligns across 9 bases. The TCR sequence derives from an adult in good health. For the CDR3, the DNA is TGTGCCAGCAGCTTGGACAGGGGTAATGAGCAGTTCTTC. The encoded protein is CASSLDRGNEQFF.